One and the same sample provided the 20 T cell receptor beta chains below, sequenced in a study of blood T cell repertoires in COVID-19. Repertoires were generated with immunoSEQ multiplex PCR, while TCRdb's copy carries only in-frame clones and drops some. The sample carries tens of thousands of clones, approximately 89% recorded once. The material sequenced was peripheral blood. These receptors were collected from a human donor with active COVID-19. The donor label of this sample is uncertain.

The rearrangement uses TRBV10-2 and TRBJ2-3; 8 nucleotides agree with TRBD1. The CDR3 totals 16 residues. The J segment lost 4 bases and the V segment lost 4 bases, leaving 10 bases of the junction unmatched. From germline, CDR1 is WSHSY and CDR2 SAAADI. Here the CDR3 DNA reads TGCGCCAGCAGTGTCCTCCGGACAGGGTCGCCAGATACGCAGTATTTT. Protein product: CASSVLRTGSPDTQYF.

The gene calls are TRBV24-1 and TRBJ2-2; TRBD1 matches at 9 bases. CDR1 and CDR2 from the germline V gene are KGHDR and SFDVKD. There are 16 residues in the CDR3. The V and J ends lost 1 base and 4 bases, in that order; junction bases with no gene match: 3. In nucleotides, the CDR3 is TGTGCCACCAGTGATTTCGAGACAGGGGGCACCGGGGAGCTGTTTTTT. Translation gives CATSDFETGGTGELFF.

The chain couples TRBV3-1 (or the pseudogene TRBV3-2) to TRBJ2-5; TRBD2 aligns across 8 bases. Germline V CDR1 and CDR2: LGHDT, YNNKEL (reference sequence). Trimming cost V 8 bases and J 5 bases; bases outside gene matches: 10. CDR3 size: 14 residues. The chain's CDR3 is CASQAIAGWETQYF. Written as DNA, the CDR3 is TGTGCCAGCCAGGCCATAGCGGGGTGGGAGACCCAGTACTTC.

The chain employs TRBV6-5 and TRBJ1-2, with 7 bases that match TRBD1. CDR3 size: 14 residues. Germline CDR1 reads MNHEY; CDR2 reads SVGAGI. V lost 5 bases, J lost 5 bases, and 8 bases stayed unmatched. The CDR3 region is CASSRRQGGYGYTF. Here the CDR3 DNA reads TGTGCCAGCAGTCGTCGACAGGGAGGATATGGCTACACCTTC.

The CDR3 DNA is TGTGCCAGCAGTGCCCTCCAGTACAATGAGCAGTTCTTC. This gives the protein CASSALQYNEQFF. V and J are TRBV28 and TRBJ2-1, with D unresolved. CDR1 and CDR2 from the germline V gene are MDHEN and SYDVKM. Trimming pared 5 bases from V and 4 bases from J, leaving 9 bases between. The CDR3 sequence is 13 residues long.

The CDR3 is CASSSGGGVTGELFF. The CDR3 DNA is TGTGCCAGCAGTTCCGGCGGGGGGGTAACCGGGGAGCTGTTTTTT. The chain couples TRBV5-4 to TRBJ2-2, with TRBD2 identical over 9 bases. Germline CDR1 SGHNT, CDR2 YYREEE (reference sequence). The CDR3 totals 15 residues. Trimming cost V 5 bases and J 5 bases; bases outside gene matches: 7.

The chain recombines TRBV19 with TRBJ1-2; a possible D gene is TRBD1 (5 bases). The CDR3 is 13 amino acids. Looked up from germline, CDR1 is LNHDA and CDR2 is SQIVND (reference sequence). Trimming cost V 5 bases and J 1 base, with 8 bases left between them. CDR3 DNA: TGTGCCAGTAGTCTGGGGGGTAACTATGGCTACACCTTC. It translates to CASSLGGNYGYTF. The full variable domain, its missing parts supplied by reference TRBV19 and TRBJ1-2, is DGGITQSPKYLFRKEGQNVTLSCEQNLNHDAMYWYRQDPGQGLRLIYYSQIVNDFQKGDIAEGYSVSREKKESFPLTVTSAQKNPTAFYLCASSLGGNYGYTFGSGTRLTVV.

This clone has just one count. The chain couples TRBV24-1 to TRBJ2-3; 8 bases align to TRBD1. Per germline, CDR1 KGHDR and CDR2 SFDVKD. The CDR3 is made up of 16 amino acids. V trimming: 4 bases; J trimming: 0 bases; junction bases outside the gene matches: 5. The CDR3 here is CATSDPGQGSTDTQYF. The DNA of the CDR3 is TGTGCCACCAGTGACCCCGGACAGGGTAGCACAGATACGCAGTATTTT.

The chain employs TRBV6-5 and TRBJ2-1, with a possible D match to TRBD1 (5 bases). V lost 6 bases, J lost 3 bases, and 12 bases lay in between. The length of the CDR3 is 14 residues. Per the germline V gene, CDR1 is MNHEY and CDR2 is SVGAGI. CDR3 sequence: CASSPEDSYNEQFF. In nucleotides, the CDR3 is TGTGCCAGCAGCCCAGAAGACAGCTACAATGAGCAGTTCTTC.

The genes are TRBV6-5 and TRBJ2-1; 7 nucleotides align to TRBD1. The CDR3 is 16 residues long. Germline V gene lookup returns CDR1 MNHEY and CDR2 SVGAGI. The trim removed 4 bases at V and 7 bases at J, leaving 13 bases unmatched. DNA of the CDR3: TGTGCCAGCAGTTTCTCTTCGGTCCAGGGGGAGAATGAGCAGTTCTTC. Residues: CASSFSSVQGENEQFF.

This chain joins TRBV5-1 and TRBJ1-5; D not certain. V was pared by 0 bases and J by 2 bases, with 9 bases between. The CDR3 extends over 15 amino acids. CDR1 and CDR2 from the germline V gene are SGHRS and YFSETQ. The CDR3 protein is CASSLGTVGNQPQHF. CDR3 in DNA: TGCGCCAGCAGCTTGGGCACTGTGGGCAATCAGCCCCAGCATTTT.

This chain connects TRBV20-1 to TRBJ2-1, with TRBD1 identical over 9 bases. The CDR3 runs to 15 residues. Germline V gene sequence: CDR1 DFQATT, CDR2 SNEGSKA (reference sequence). V dropped 3 bases and J dropped 7; count of bases not matched to a gene: 10. In DNA, the CDR3 is TGCAGTGCTAGTTTACTCCTTGGGACAGGGAATGAGCAGTTCTTC. It codes for CSASLLLGTGNEQFF.

To note about this clone: Other DNA variants within this sample encode the same CDR3. The chain employs TRBV9 and TRBJ2-5; D perhaps matches TRBD2 (7 bases). Germline assignment: CDR1 SGDLS and CDR2 YYNGEE. V was cut by 1 base and J by 4 bases, with 8 bases left in between. The CDR3 has 13 amino acids. CDR3 region: CASSVRGGETQYF. Here the CDR3 DNA reads TGTGCCAGCAGCGTAAGGGGGGGAGAGACCCAGTACTTC.

The chain employs TRBV29-1 and TRBJ2-7; TRBD1 aligns across 8 bases. CDR3 size: 14 residues. In germline, CDR1 is SQVTM, CDR2 ANQGSEA. With 4 bases clipped from V and 3 bases from J, the junction kept 8 bases outside the gene matches. For the CDR3, the DNA is TGCAGCGTTGCTGGGACAGGTGAATACTACGAGCAGTACTTC. It encodes CSVAGTGEYYEQYF.

The V and J genes are TRBV12-5 and TRBJ2-7; maybe TRBD1 (6 bases). Trimming removed 6 bases at V and 0 bases at J, with 18 bases between. Germline V gene sequence: CDR1 LGHNT, CDR2 FRNRAP. This CDR3 contains 16 residues. This chain's CDR3 is CASGWGQNSNSYEQYF. The DNA for the CDR3 is TGTGCTAGTGGCTGGGGGCAGAACTCCAACTCCTACGAGCAGTACTTC.

The V gene is TRBV6-6, the J gene TRBJ1-5, with D unclear. Germline values: CDR1 MNHNY, CDR2 SVGAGI (reference sequence). Trimming cost V 4 bases and J 5 bases, with 3 bases left between them. The CDR3 contains 11 residues. CDR3 DNA sequence: TGTGCCAGCAGTTCCGATCAGCCCCAGCATTTT. Translating gives CASSSDQPQHF.

V usage is TRBV6-2 or TRBV6-3 and J usage is TRBJ2-5; 9 nucleotides align to TRBD2. J gave up 8 bases and V 3 bases, and 7 bases lay outside the gene matches. CDR1 is MNHEY and CDR2 is SVGEGT in the germline V gene. The CDR3 loop spans 14 amino acids. CDR3 nucleotide sequence: TGTGCCAGCAGTTATTCGTCTAGCGGGGAAACCCAGTACTTC. Its protein product is CASSYSSSGETQYF.

The V call is TRBV13, the J call TRBJ2-7; no firm D call. CDR3 length: 12 amino acids. The V end lost 0 bases, the J end lost 4 bases, and 4 bases lay between the germline ends. The germline gives CDR1 PRHDT, CDR2 FYEKMQ (reference sequence). CDR3 residues: CASSLGQYEQYF. The CDR3 DNA follows: TGTGCCAGCAGCTTAGGGCAGTACGAGCAGTACTTC.

This chain links TRBV4-2 with TRBJ1-1, with D unresolved. The germline V gene has CDR1 LGHNA and CDR2 YNFKEQ. The CDR3 has 14 amino acids. The ends were cut back, 0 bases at V and 1 base at J, with 6 bases in the middle. CDR3 sequence (DNA): TGTGCCAGCAGCCAAGATGGCAGGAACACTGAAGCTTTCTTT. The encoded protein is CASSQDGRNTEAFF.

The chain couples TRBV6-5 to TRBJ2-5, with 12 nucleotides matching TRBD1. Germline assignment: CDR1 MNHEY and CDR2 SVGAGI. This CDR3 comprises 14 residues. The V segment lost 6 bases and the J segment 5 bases; nucleotides outside the gene matches: 4. CDR3 in DNA: TGTGCCAGCAGCGGGACAGGGGGCTATGAGACCCAGTACTTC. Residues: CASSGTGGYETQYF.